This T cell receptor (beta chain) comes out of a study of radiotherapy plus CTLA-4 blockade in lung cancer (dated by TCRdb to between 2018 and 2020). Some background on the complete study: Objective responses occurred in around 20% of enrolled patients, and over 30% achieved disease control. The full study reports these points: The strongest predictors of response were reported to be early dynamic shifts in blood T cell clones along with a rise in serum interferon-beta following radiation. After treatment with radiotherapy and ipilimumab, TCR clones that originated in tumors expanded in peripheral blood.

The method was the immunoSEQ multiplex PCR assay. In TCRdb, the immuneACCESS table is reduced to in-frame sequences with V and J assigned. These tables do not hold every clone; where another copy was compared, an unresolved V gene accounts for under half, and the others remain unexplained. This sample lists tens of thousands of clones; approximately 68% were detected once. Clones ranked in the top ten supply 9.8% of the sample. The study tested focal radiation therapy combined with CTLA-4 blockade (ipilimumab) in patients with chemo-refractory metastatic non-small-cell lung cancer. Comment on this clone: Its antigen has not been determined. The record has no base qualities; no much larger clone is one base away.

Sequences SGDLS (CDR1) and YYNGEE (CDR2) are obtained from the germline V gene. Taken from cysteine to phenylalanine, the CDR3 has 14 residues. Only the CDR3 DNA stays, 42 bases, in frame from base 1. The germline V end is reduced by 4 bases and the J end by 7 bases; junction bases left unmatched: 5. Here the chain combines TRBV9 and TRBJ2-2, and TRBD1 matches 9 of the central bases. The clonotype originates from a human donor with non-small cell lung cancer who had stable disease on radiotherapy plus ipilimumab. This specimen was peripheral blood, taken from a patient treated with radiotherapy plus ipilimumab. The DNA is TGTGCCAGCAGCCCAGGGACAGGGTTCGGGGAGCTGTTTTTT. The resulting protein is CASSPGTGFGELFF.